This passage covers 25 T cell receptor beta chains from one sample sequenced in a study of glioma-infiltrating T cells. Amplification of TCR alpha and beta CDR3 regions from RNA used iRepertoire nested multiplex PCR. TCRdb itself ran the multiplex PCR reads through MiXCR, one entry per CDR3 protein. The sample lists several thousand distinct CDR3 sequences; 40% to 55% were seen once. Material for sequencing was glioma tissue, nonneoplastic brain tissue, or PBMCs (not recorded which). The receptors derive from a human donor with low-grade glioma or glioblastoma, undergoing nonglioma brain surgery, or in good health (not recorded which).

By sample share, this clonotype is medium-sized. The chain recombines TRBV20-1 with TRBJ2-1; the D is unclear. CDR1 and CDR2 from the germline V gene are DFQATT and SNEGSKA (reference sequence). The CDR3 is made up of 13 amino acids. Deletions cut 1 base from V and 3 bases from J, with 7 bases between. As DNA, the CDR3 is TGCAGTGCTAGAGTGACCGGCTACAATGAGCAGTTCTTC. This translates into CSARVTGYNEQFF.

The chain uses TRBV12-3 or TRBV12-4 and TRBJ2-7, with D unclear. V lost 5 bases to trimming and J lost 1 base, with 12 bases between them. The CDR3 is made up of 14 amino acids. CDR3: CASSIQLDSYEQYF. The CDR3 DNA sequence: TGTGCCAGCAGTATTCAGCTTGATTCCTACGAGCAGTACTTC.

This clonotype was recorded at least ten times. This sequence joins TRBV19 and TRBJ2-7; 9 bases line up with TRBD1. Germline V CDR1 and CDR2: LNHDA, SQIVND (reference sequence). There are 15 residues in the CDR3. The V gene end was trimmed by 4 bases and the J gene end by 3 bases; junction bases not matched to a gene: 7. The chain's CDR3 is CASSTKLTGGYEQYF. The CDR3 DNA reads TGTGCCAGTAGTACAAAACTGACAGGGGGCTACGAGCAGTACTTC.

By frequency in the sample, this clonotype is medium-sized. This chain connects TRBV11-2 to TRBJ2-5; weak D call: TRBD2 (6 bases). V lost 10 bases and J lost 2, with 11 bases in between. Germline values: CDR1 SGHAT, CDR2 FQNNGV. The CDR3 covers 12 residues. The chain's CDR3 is CATRDFQETQYF. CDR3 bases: TGTGCCACCCGGGACTTTCAAGAGACCCAGTACTTC.

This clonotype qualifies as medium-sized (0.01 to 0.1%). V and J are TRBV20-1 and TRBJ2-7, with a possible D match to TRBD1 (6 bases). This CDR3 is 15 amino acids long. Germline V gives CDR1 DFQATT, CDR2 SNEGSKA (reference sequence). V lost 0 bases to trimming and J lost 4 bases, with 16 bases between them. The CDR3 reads CSARDLAGAFYEQYF. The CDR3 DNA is TGCAGTGCTAGAGATCTGGCAGGGGCCTTTTACGAGCAGTACTTC.

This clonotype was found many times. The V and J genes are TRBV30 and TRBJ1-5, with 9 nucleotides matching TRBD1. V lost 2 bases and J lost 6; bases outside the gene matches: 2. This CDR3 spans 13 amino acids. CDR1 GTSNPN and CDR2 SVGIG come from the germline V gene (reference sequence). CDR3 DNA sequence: TGTGCCTGGAGTCCGACAGGGGGTCAGCCCCAGCATTTT. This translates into CAWSPTGGQPQHF.

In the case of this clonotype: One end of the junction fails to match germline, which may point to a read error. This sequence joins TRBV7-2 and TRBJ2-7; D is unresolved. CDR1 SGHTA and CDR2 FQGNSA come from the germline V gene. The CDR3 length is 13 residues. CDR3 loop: CASGFRPRYEQYF. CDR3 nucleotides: TGTGCCAGCGGCTTCCGACCACGCTACGAGCAGTACTTC.

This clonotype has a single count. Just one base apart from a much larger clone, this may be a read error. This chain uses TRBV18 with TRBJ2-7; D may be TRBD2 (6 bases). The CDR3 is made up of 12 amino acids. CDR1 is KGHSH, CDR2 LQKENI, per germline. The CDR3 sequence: CASSPPTGEHYF. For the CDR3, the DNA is TGTGCCAGCTCACCACCGACGGGAGAGCATTACTTC.

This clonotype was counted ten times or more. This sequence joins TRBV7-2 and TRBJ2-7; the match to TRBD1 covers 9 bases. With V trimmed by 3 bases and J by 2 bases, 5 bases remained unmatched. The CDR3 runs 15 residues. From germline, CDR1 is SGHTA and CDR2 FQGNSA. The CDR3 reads CASSFGGTGTYEQYF. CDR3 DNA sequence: TGTGCCAGCAGCTTCGGGGGGACAGGGACCTACGAGCAGTACTTC.

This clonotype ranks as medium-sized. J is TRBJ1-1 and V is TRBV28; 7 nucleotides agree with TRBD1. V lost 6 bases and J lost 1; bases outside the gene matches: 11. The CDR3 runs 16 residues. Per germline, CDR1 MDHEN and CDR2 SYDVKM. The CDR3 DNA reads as TGTGCCAGCAGCCGACAAGGGGGCATGGGGAACACTGAAGCTTTCTTT. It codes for CASSRQGGMGNTEAFF.

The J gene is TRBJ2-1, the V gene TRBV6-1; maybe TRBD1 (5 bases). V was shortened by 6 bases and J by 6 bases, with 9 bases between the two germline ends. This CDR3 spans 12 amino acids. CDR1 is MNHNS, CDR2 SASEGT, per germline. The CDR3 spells CASSQTANEQFF. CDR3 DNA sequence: TGTGCCAGCAGCCAGACAGCCAATGAGCAGTTCTTC.

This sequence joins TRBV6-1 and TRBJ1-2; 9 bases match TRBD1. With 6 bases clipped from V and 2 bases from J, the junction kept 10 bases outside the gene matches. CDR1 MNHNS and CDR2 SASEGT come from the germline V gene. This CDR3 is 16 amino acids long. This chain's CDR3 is CASRGGQGNMNYGYTF. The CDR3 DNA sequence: TGTGCCAGCAGGGGGGGACAGGGTAATATGAACTATGGCTACACCTTC.

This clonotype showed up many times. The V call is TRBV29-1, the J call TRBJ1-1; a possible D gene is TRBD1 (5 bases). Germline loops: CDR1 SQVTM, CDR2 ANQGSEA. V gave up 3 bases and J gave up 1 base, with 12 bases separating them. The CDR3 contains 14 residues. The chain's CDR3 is CSVDNPDKNTEAFF. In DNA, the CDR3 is TGCAGCGTTGATAATCCGGACAAGAACACTGAAGCTTTCTTT.

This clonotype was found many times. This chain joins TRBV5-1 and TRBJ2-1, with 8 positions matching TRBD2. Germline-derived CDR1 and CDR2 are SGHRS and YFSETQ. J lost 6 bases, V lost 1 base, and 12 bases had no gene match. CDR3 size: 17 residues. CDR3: CASSLLQPGLDSNEQFF. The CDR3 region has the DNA TGCGCCAGCAGCTTGCTACAACCGGGACTAGATTCCAATGAGCAGTTCTTC.

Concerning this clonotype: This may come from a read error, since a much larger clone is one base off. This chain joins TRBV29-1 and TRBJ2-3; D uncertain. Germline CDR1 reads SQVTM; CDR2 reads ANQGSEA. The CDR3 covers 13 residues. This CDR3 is CSVDSGVADAQYF. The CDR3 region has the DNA TGCAGCGTTGATTCTGGGGTTGCAGATGCGCAGTATTTT.

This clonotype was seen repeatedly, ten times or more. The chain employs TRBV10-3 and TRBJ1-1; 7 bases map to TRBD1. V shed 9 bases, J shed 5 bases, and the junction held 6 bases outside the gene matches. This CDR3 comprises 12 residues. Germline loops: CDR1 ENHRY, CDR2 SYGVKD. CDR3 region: CAIRQGSTEAFF. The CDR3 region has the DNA TGTGCCATAAGACAGGGTTCGACTGAAGCTTTCTTT.

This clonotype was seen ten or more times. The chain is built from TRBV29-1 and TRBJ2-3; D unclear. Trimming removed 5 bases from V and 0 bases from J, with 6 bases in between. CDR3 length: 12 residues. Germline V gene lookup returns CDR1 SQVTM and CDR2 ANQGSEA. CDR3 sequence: CSVSTSTDTQYF. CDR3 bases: TGCAGCGTTTCCACTAGCACAGATACGCAGTATTTT.

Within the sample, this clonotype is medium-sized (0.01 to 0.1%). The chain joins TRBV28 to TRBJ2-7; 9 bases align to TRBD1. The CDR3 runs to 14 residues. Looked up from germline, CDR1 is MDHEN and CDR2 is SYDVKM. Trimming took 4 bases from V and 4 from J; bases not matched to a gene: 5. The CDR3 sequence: CASSSGTGKYEQYF. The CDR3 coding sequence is TGTGCCAGCAGTTCCGGGACAGGGAAGTACGAGCAGTACTTC.

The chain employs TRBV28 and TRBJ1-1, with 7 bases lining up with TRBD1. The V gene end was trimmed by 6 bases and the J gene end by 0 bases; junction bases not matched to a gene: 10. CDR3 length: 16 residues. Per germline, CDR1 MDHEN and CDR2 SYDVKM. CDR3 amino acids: CASSRQGGMVNTEAFF. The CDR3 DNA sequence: TGTGCCAGCAGCCGGCAAGGGGGCATGGTGAACACTGAAGCTTTCTTT. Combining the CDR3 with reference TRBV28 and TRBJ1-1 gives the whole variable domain DVKVTQSSRYLVKRTGEKVFLECVQDMDHENMFWYRQDPGLGLRLIYFSYDVKMKEKGDIPEGYSVSREKKERFSLILESASTNQTSMYLCASSRQGGMVNTEAFFGQGTRLTVV.

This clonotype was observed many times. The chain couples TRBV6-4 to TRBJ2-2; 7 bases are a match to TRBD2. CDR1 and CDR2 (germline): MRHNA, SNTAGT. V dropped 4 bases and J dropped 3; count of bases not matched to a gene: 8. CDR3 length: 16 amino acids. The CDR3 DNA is TGTGCCAGCAGTGTTTCGGCTAGCGGATACACCGGGGAGCTGTTTTTT. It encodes CASSVSASGYTGELFF.

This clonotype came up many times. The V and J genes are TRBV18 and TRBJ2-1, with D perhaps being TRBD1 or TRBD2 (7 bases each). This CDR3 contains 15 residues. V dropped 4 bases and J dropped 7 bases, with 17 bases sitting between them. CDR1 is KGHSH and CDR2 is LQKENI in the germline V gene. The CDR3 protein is CASSRDRQGGNEQFF. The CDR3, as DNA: TGTGCCAGCTCACGGGATCGACAGGGAGGGAATGAGCAGTTCTTC.

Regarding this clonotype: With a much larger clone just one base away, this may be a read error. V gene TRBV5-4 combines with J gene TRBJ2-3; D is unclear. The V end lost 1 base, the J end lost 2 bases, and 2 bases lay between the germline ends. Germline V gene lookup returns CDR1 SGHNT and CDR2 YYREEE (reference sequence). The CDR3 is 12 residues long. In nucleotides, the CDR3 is TGTGCCAGCAGCTTGCTCACAGATACGCAGTATTTT. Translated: CASSLLTDTQYF.

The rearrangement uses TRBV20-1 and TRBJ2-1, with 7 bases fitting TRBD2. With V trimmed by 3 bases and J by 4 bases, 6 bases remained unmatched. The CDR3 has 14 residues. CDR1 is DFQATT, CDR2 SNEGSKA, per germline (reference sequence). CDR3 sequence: CSARLPSGYNEQFF. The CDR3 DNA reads TGCAGTGCTAGGCTTCCTAGCGGTTACAATGAGCAGTTCTTC.

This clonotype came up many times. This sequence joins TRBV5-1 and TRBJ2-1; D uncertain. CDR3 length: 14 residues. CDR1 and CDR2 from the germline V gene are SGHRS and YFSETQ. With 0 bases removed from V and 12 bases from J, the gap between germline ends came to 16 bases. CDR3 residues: CASSLAALLDPQFF. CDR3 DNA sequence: TGCGCCAGCAGCTTGGCTGCTCTACTGGACCCGCAGTTCTTC. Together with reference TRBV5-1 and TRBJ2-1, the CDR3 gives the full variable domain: KAGVTQTPRYLIKTRGQQVTLSCSPISGHRSVSWYQQTPGQGLQFLFEYFSETQRNKGNFPGRFSGRQFSNSRSEMNVSTLELGDSALYLCASSLAALLDPQFFGPGTRLTVL.

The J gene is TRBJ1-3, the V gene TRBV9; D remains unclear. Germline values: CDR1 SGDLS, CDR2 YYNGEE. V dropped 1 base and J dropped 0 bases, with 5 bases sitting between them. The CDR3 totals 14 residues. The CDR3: CASSVCVSGNTIYF. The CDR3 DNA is TGTGCCAGCAGCGTATGCGTCTCTGGAAACACCATATATTTT.